The rows below give T cell receptor beta chains drawn from one sample of a study of blood T cell repertoires in COVID-19. TCRdb keeps only in-frame clones here, not all; method: immunoSEQ multiplex PCR. The sample contains around 150,000 clones, 80% to 90% of which appear only once. The specimen was peripheral blood. The receptors stem from a man in his fifties or sixties with active or convalescent COVID-19. CDR3s include the opening cysteine and the closing phenylalanine or tryptophan. Fields, in order: J gene, CDR3 length, V gene, CDR3 protein.

TRBJ2-7	15	TRBV27	CASSSYPGHNYEQYF
TRBJ1-2	14	TRBV6-5	CASSGSYRVSGYTF
TRBJ2-2	15	TRBV4-1	CASSHSRTGTGELFF
TRBJ2-5	15	TRBV19	CASSTVPAQGETQYF
TRBJ1-6	13	TRBV12-3/TRBV12-4	CASIMTDNSPLHF
TRBJ1-2	15	TRBV7-9	CASSPRTGTHYGYTF
TRBJ2-5	15	TRBV6-4	CASSLTSGEQETQYF
TRBJ1-4	13	TRBV2	CASSVRENEKLFF
TRBJ1-1	14	TRBV3-1/TRBV3-2	CASSQVTAKPEAFF
TRBJ2-7	16	TRBV18	CASSPDLGTGIYEQYF
TRBJ2-5	12	TRBV12-3/TRBV12-4	CASSYRGETQYF
TRBJ1-1	14	TRBV4-3	CASSAEAMNTEAFF
TRBJ2-2	14	TRBV9	CASSVVESTGELFF
TRBJ2-2	14	TRBV28	CASLLGGRTGELFF
TRBJ2-4	16	TRBV28	CASSFSGAVRKNIQYF
TRBJ1-2	15	TRBV28	CASGEGDRGVLGYTF
TRBJ1-5	14	TRBV19	CASSIGSYYQPQHF
TRBJ2-1	14	TRBV5-1	CASSLVAGVREQFF
TRBJ2-5	13	TRBV6-2/TRBV6-3	CASSYLQGETQYF
TRBJ2-7	13	TRBV4-3	CASRSLANDEQYF
TRBJ2-7	14	TRBV7-9	CASRSDSRTYEQYF
TRBJ1-2	15	TRBV19	CASSISQGSGYGYTF
TRBJ1-4	19	TRBV9	CASSPRSGTGMLTNEKLFF